The sequence of this T cell receptor beta chain was determined in a study of cytomegalovirus exposure and HLA in healthy donors. Study-wide results and limits: The investigators catalogued about 170 TCR beta chains as cytomegalovirus-associated.

Germline lookup yields CDR1 LNHDA and CDR2 SQIVND (reference sequence). The CDR3 is made up of 16 amino acids. V gave up 3 bases and J gave up 7 bases; unmatched junction bases: 11. A remark on this clone: The antigen remains undetermined.

The PCR used 60 Vbeta and 13 Jbeta primers. The protocol was immunoSEQ multiplex PCR, while the TCRdb copy is restricted to in-frame clones and leaves out a portion. This sample has some 150,000 clones, with about 73% found just once. The chain uses TRBV19 and TRBJ1-5, with 8 bases identical to TRBD1. This receptor was taken from a woman in her sixties in good health and CMV-seropositive. The sample comprised PBMCs. CDR3 protein: CASSIQGQAIGQPQHF. As DNA, the CDR3 is TGTGCCAGTAGTATCCAGGGACAGGCAATCGGGCAGCCCCAGCATTTT.